The sequence of this TCR beta chain was determined in a study of breast tumors, draining lymph nodes, adjacent tissues. The germline gives CDR1 MDHEN, CDR2 SYDVKM. CDR3 length: 13 amino acids. V lost 4 bases and J lost 3, with 10 bases in between. TCRdb re-analysed the multiplex PCR reads in MiXCR, keeping a single row per CDR3 protein. The table records around 50,000 distinct CDR3 sequences, approximately 22% of them present only once. In this sample, this clonotype turned up many times. The sequence was obtained from a female donor with breast cancer. Some clones in this sample may be carry-over from other donors' samples. The chain employs TRBV28 and TRBJ2-7; a weak D match, TRBD2 (7 bases). Source material: breast tumor tissue. The CDR3 DNA sequence: TGTGCCAGCAGTTGGGGGGGCAGCTACGAGCAGTACTTC. It specifies CASSWGGSYEQYF.